The rows below give T cell receptor beta chains drawn from one sample of a study of blood T cell repertoires in COVID-19. Assay used: immunoSEQ multiplex PCR; TCRdb lists only in-frame clones, some missing. The sample lists about 140,000 clones, 80% to 90% occurring once. The sequencing input was peripheral blood. The origin of the receptors is a woman aged 40 to 55 with acute or convalescent COVID-19. The CDR3 runs from the conserved cysteine through the conserved F or W. D genes are given only for firm matches. Only part of the rows carry a size: once, few, many, or a class if the clone is expanded.

j_call: TRBJ2-3; clone_size: .; v_call: TRBV4-2; d_call: .; cdr3_aa: CASSQDRLPTDTQYF; cdr3_nt: TGTGCCAGCAGCCAAGATAGACTCCCCACAGATACGCAGTATTTT
j_call: TRBJ1-1; clone_size: .; v_call: TRBV15; d_call: .; cdr3_aa: CATCLGRGRGSMNTEAFF; cdr3_nt: TGTGCCACCTGCTTGGGGAGGGGGAGAGGGTCAATGAACACTGAAGCTTTCTTT
j_call: TRBJ2-2; clone_size: .; v_call: TRBV7-2; d_call: .; cdr3_aa: CASSFRQVVIPGELFF; cdr3_nt: TGTGCCAGCAGCTTCCGACAGGTCGTAATCCCCGGGGAGCTGTTTTTT
j_call: TRBJ2-2; clone_size: .; v_call: TRBV28; d_call: TRBD2; cdr3_aa: CASSLQAHRLAGGPDPGELFF; cdr3_nt: TGTGCCAGCAGTTTGCAGGCCCACCGGCTAGCGGGGGGGCCGGACCCCGGGGAGCTGTTTTTT
j_call: TRBJ1-2; clone_size: .; v_call: TRBV10-3; d_call: TRBD1; cdr3_aa: CAISEPRQGGWIPDGYTF; cdr3_nt: TGTGCCATCAGTGAGCCACGACAGGGGGGTTGGATCCCAGATGGCTACACCTTC
j_call: TRBJ2-5; clone_size: .; v_call: TRBV5-8; d_call: .; cdr3_aa: CASSFPQETQYF; cdr3_nt: TGTGCCAGCAGCTTTCCGCAAGAGACCCAGTACTTC
j_call: TRBJ1-3; clone_size: .; v_call: TRBV5-5; d_call: .; cdr3_aa: CASSLAGTSGNTIYF; cdr3_nt: TGTGCCAGCAGCTTGGCAGGAACCTCTGGAAACACCATATATTTT
j_call: TRBJ1-4; clone_size: .; v_call: TRBV9; d_call: .; cdr3_aa: CASSVEGQGREKLFF; cdr3_nt: TGTGCCAGCAGCGTAGAAGGGCAGGGTAGGGAAAAACTGTTTTTT
j_call: TRBJ2-7; clone_size: .; v_call: TRBV19; d_call: TRBD1; cdr3_aa: CASRSATGGRYEQYF; cdr3_nt: TGTGCCAGTAGAAGTGCGACAGGGGGCAGGTACGAGCAGTACTTC
j_call: TRBJ2-3; clone_size: .; v_call: TRBV4-3; d_call: TRBD2; cdr3_aa: CASSQEMAGGPLDTQYF; cdr3_nt: TGCGCCAGCAGCCAAGAGATGGCGGGAGGGCCTTTAGATACGCAGTATTTT
j_call: TRBJ2-2; clone_size: .; v_call: TRBV2; d_call: TRBD2; cdr3_aa: CASSEGTSGRIVTGELFF; cdr3_nt: TGTGCCAGCAGTGAAGGGACTAGCGGGAGGATAGTCACCGGGGAGCTGTTTTTT
j_call: TRBJ1-5; clone_size: .; v_call: TRBV4-1; d_call: .; cdr3_aa: CASSPDGYTGIQPQHF; cdr3_nt: TGCGCCAGCAGCCCTGATGGTTATACGGGAATTCAGCCCCAGCATTTT
j_call: TRBJ2-2; clone_size: .; v_call: TRBV7-9; d_call: .; cdr3_aa: CASSFFQGNTGELFF; cdr3_nt: TGTGCCAGCAGCTTCTTCCAGGGGAACACCGGGGAGCTGTTTTTT
j_call: TRBJ1-3; clone_size: .; v_call: TRBV18; d_call: .; cdr3_aa: CASSRSPRELKGNTIYF; cdr3_nt: TGTGCCAGCTCACGGTCCCCCCGTGAACTGAAGGGAAACACCATATATTTT
j_call: TRBJ1-2; clone_size: .; v_call: TRBV7-9; d_call: TRBD1; cdr3_aa: CASSVPGQGFQGYTF; cdr3_nt: TGTGCCAGCAGCGTCCCGGGACAGGGATTTCAAGGCTACACCTTC
j_call: TRBJ2-1; clone_size: few; v_call: TRBV6-2/TRBV6-3; d_call: .; cdr3_aa: CASSYRGNEQFF; cdr3_nt: TGTGCCAGCAGTTACAGGGGCAATGAGCAGTTCTTC
j_call: TRBJ2-3; clone_size: once; v_call: TRBV27; d_call: TRBD2; cdr3_aa: CASSDLAGGPDTQYF; cdr3_nt: TGTGCCAGCAGCGACCTAGCGGGAGGGCCAGATACGCAGTATTTT
j_call: TRBJ1-1; clone_size: .; v_call: TRBV5-4; d_call: .; cdr3_aa: CASSTVESGEAFF; cdr3_nt: TGTGCCAGCAGCACGGTTGAATCGGGGGAAGCTTTCTTT
j_call: TRBJ2-5; clone_size: few; v_call: TRBV7-9; d_call: TRBD2; cdr3_aa: CASSLERGRETQYF; cdr3_nt: TGTGCCAGCAGCTTAGAGCGGGGGCGTGAGACCCAGTACTTC
j_call: TRBJ2-5; clone_size: .; v_call: TRBV10-3; d_call: .; cdr3_aa: CAIKAQGPQETQYF; cdr3_nt: TGTGCCATCAAAGCGCAGGGCCCGCAAGAGACCCAGTACTTC
j_call: TRBJ1-2; clone_size: .; v_call: TRBV12-3/TRBV12-4; d_call: TRBD1; cdr3_aa: CASSRQGKWGYTF; cdr3_nt: TGTGCCAGCAGCCGACAGGGAAAATGGGGCTACACCTTC
j_call: TRBJ2-1; clone_size: .; v_call: TRBV5-4; d_call: TRBD2; cdr3_aa: CASSLGLAGGRWSYNEQFF; cdr3_nt: TGTGCCAGCAGCTTGGGTCTAGCGGGGGGTCGTTGGTCCTACAATGAGCAGTTCTTC
j_call: TRBJ1-1; clone_size: .; v_call: TRBV19; d_call: .; cdr3_aa: CAGRSGSDTEAFF; cdr3_nt: TGTGCCGGCCGGTCAGGGTCGGACACTGAAGCTTTCTTT
j_call: TRBJ2-7; clone_size: .; v_call: TRBV30; d_call: TRBD1; cdr3_aa: CAWKDDRVSPYEQYF; cdr3_nt: TGTGCCTGGAAGGATGACAGGGTCTCCCCCTACGAGCAGTACTTC
j_call: TRBJ2-1; clone_size: .; v_call: TRBV7-2; d_call: TRBD2; cdr3_aa: CASSSIAGLYNEQFF; cdr3_nt: TGTGCCAGCAGTTCAATAGCGGGTCTCTACAATGAGCAGTTCTTC
j_call: TRBJ1-6; clone_size: .; v_call: TRBV4-2; d_call: .; cdr3_aa: CASSQDLVADYNSPLHF; cdr3_nt: TGTGCCAGCAGCCAAGATCTGGTTGCGGACTATAATTCACCCCTCCACTTT
j_call: TRBJ1-3; clone_size: once; v_call: TRBV4-1; d_call: .; cdr3_aa: CASSPRVLSGNTIYF; cdr3_nt: TGCGCCAGCAGCCCGAGGGTCCTCTCTGGAAACACCATATATTTT
j_call: TRBJ1-1; clone_size: .; v_call: TRBV7-2; d_call: .; cdr3_aa: CASSFRDPGRGIF; cdr3_nt: TGTGCCAGCAGCTTCCGGGACCCAGGTCGGGGGATCTTT
j_call: TRBJ2-1; clone_size: .; v_call: TRBV6-5; d_call: TRBD2; cdr3_aa: CASRGAGGSYNEQFF; cdr3_nt: TGTGCCAGCAGGGGAGCGGGGGGGTCTTACAATGAGCAGTTCTTC